The rows below give T cell receptor beta chains drawn from one sample of a study of brain T cells in children with intractable seizures. Sequencing was performed with immunoSEQ multiplex PCR; in TCRdb, only in-frame clones are kept and a portion is missing. The sample holds 110,000 or so clones, 94% seen once. Sequenced material: peripheral blood, taken at surgery. Receptor source: a boy less than two years old with hemimegalencephaly and intractable seizures. CDR3s include the opening cysteine and the closing phenylalanine or tryptophan.

>TRBV30|TRBJ2-3
CAWSVLSTDTQYF
>TRBV5-1|TRBJ2-1
CASSLLAGAVYEQFF
>TRBV24-1|TRBJ1-5
CATSDPTGASNQPQHF
>TRBV7-8|TRBJ1-1
CASSLNLAGRGTVNTEAFF
>TRBV28|TRBJ2-5
CASSSPNWGRGETQYF
>TRBV14|TRBJ2-2
CASSHERGTDLTGELFF
>TRBV4-3|TRBJ2-7
CASSQVRVSYEQYF
>TRBV28|TRBJ2-2
CARPCPGELFF
>TRBV10-3|TRBJ2-1
CAISESKTSGLSYNEQFF
>TRBV4-1|TRBJ2-7
CASSQDSLAGVSYEQYF
>TRBV12-1|TRBJ2-7
CASSFNPGGDPYEQYF
>TRBV28|TRBJ2-7
CASSPDTYEQYF
>TRBV6-6|TRBJ2-5
CASRSGTSGPQTQYF
>TRBV12-3/TRBV12-4|TRBJ2-1
CASSLAGVREQFF
>TRBV20-1|TRBJ2-3
CSARRWDTQYF
>TRBV6-5|TRBJ2-2
CAGTWGLGELFF
>TRBV27|TRBJ1-4
CASSRLQGANEKLFF
>TRBV5-1|TRBJ2-7
CASSLGWTSGIEQYF
>TRBV6-6|TRBJ2-3
CASSRRAGDTQYF
>TRBV9|TRBJ1-3
CASSVGRGPGNTIYF
>TRBV12-3/TRBV12-4|TRBJ2-5
CASSSRDAETQYF
>TRBV19|TRBJ1-5
CASSISRGRRNQPQHF
>TRBV2|TRBJ2-7
CASRGRENEQYF
>TRBV7-8|TRBJ2-7
CASSWGGDLAEQYF
>TRBV7-8|TRBJ2-1
CASSLMPTGAVGEQFF
>TRBV11-3|TRBJ2-3
CASQGGGADTQYF
>TRBV7-8|TRBJ2-7
CASSLDGRSYEQYF
>TRBV5-5|TRBJ2-5
CASSLGPPETQYF
>TRBV28|TRBJ2-2
CASSFFGRRTGELFF
>TRBV18|TRBJ2-7
CASSPQTVSYEQYF
>TRBV3-1/TRBV3-2|TRBJ2-5
CASSQVLGARETQYF
>TRBV28|TRBJ1-2
CARLGTAYGYTF
>TRBV19|TRBJ2-1
CASSSASGSYNEQFF
>TRBV28|TRBJ2-7
CASSRPIYEQYF
>TRBV7-7|TRBJ2-7
CASSRGTGEGHEQYF
>TRBV27|TRBJ2-7
CASSPMGSWGPSYEQYF
>TRBV7-3|TRBJ2-2
CASSRQWSGELFF
>TRBV10-3|TRBJ2-7
CAISEETAYEQYF
>TRBV9|TRBJ2-3
CASSATTDTQYF
>TRBV29-1|TRBJ1-1
CSVPEAAFF
>TRBV29-1|TRBJ1-2
CSVHGGPGEISRIGYTF
>TRBV6-5|TRBJ2-3
CASSYLTSGRRDTQYF
>TRBV6-5|TRBJ1-2
CASRRGQPARYGYTF
>TRBV29-1|TRBJ1-2
CSVEDRGRVGYTF
>TRBV27|TRBJ1-1
CASSLVGRTEAFF
>TRBV7-9|TRBJ2-7
CASSLRFGTSDSYEQYF
>TRBV4-2|TRBJ2-7
CASSQGLFPAGEQYF
>TRBV5-8|TRBJ2-7
CASSLDDSPRHEQYF
>TRBV28|TRBJ1-3
CASSLSAVLSGNTIYF
>TRBV6-1|TRBJ1-5
CASSDYADGQPQHF
>TRBV28|TRBJ1-2
CASSLGGAHYGYTF
>TRBV6-7|TRBJ2-3
CASSYSGGILGTDTQYF
>TRBV12-3/TRBV12-4|TRBJ1-2
CASSLHYGYTF
>TRBV4-2|TRBJ2-5
CASSYPTGGPHQLQETQYF
>TRBV28|TRBJ2-5
CATRRGGAQETQYF
>TRBV30|TRBJ2-7
CAWSMGLRSSSYEQYF
>TRBV5-6|TRBJ1-6
CASSTDRGVPLHF